Listed here are 2 T cell receptor beta chains from one sample, sequenced in a study of T-cell memory formation after mild COVID-19. TCRdb fed the 5' RACE reads into MiXCR, producing one record per CDR3 protein. The sample shows 200,000 to 300,000 distinct CDR3 sequences, roughly a tenth of them seen only once. Sequencing was carried out using PBMCs or a T cell subset sorted from them (not recorded which). Receptors originate from a man aged 18 to 30 who had mild COVID-19 (a few samples of this study predate the infection). Cell type and time point are not known.

This sequence joins TRBV6-4 and TRBJ1-1; D may be TRBD1 (5 bases). Germline V gives CDR1 MRHNA, CDR2 SNTAGT. Trimming shortened V by 7 bases and J by 1 base, and 7 bases separated the two germline ends. The CDR3 has 12 residues. Here the CDR3 reads CASNGGNTEAFF. The CDR3 DNA sequence: TGTGCCAGCAATGGGGGGAACACTGAAGCTTTCTTT.

This clonotype occurred many times. The chain's CDR3 is CASSVQSRSDNEQFF. The CDR3 coding sequence is TGTGCCAGTAGTGTGCAGTCGCGTTCGGACAATGAGCAGTTCTTC. The rearrangement joins TRBV19 to TRBJ2-1, with no clear D. CDR1 is LNHDA, CDR2 SQIVND, per germline (reference sequence). This CDR3 contains 15 residues. Trimming pared 5 bases from V and 5 bases from J, leaving 16 bases between.